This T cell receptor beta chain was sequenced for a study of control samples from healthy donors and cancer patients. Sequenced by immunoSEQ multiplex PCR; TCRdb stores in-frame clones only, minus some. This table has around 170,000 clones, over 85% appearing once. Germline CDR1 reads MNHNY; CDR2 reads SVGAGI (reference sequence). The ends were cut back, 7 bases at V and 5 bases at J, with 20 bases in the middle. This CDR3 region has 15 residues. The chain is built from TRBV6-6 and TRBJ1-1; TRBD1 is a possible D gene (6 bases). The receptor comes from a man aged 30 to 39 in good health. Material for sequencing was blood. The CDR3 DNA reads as TGTGCCAGCAACACCAAAGGGGGGGGATGGACTGAAGCTTTCTTT. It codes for CASNTKGGGWTEAFF.